This T cell receptor (beta chain) was sequenced during a study of T cells in Graves' hyperthyroidism and ophthalmopathy. This clonotype was observed a few times. The source material, RNA transcripts, was used to amplify TCR beta CDR3 regions. Using the HTBI primer set, a first-round RT-PCR was run on the TCR CDR3. TCRdb recomputed calls from the multiplex PCR reads with MiXCR, one row per CDR3 protein. The sample holds 370,000 or so distinct CDR3 sequences, 20% to 25% seen once. What was sequenced was blood. This sequence originates from a man aged 50-60 years with Graves' hyperthyroidism.

The CDR3 DNA sequence: TGCAGTGCTAGAATGAGGGGAACGGGTACCGATTACGAGCAGTACTTC. This gives the protein CSARMRGTGTDYEQYF. V usage is TRBV20-1 and J usage is TRBJ2-7; D may correspond to TRBD1 or TRBD2 (5 bases each). Germline V gene sequence: CDR1 DFQATT, CDR2 SNEGSKA (reference sequence). The CDR3 is 16 residues long. V was clipped by 2 bases and J by 4 bases, with 21 bases between them.